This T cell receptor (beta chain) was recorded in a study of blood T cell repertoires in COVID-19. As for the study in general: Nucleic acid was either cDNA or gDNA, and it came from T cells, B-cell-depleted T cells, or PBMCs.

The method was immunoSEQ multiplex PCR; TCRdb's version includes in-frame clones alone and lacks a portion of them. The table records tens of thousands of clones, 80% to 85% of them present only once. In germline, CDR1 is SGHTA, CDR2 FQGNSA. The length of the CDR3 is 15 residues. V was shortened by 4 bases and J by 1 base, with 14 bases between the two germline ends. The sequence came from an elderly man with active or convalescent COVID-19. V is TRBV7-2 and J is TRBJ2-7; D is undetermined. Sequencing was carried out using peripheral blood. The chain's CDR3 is CASSSRTFGSYEQYF. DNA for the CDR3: TGTGCCAGCAGCTCTCGAACCTTCGGTTCCTACGAGCAGTACTTC.